Listed here are 8 T cell receptor beta chains from one sample, sequenced in a study of CD8 T cells in Susac syndrome. Random-hexamer reverse transcription was applied to roughly 0.5 to 1 ug RNA. TCRdb fed the immunoSEQ multiplex PCR reads into MiXCR, producing one record per CDR3 protein. The sample holds just over 150,000 distinct CDR3 sequences, 85% to 95% seen once. Sequencing input: CD4+ T cells from PBMCs. The receptors derive from a human donor with Susac syndrome.

V is TRBV7-9 and J is TRBJ1-1, with 7 bases lining up with TRBD1. The V gene's germline CDR1 is SEHNR and CDR2 FQNEAQ (reference sequence). The CDR3 has 15 amino acids. V dropped 5 bases and J dropped 3; count of bases not matched to a gene: 9. Written as DNA, the CDR3 is TGTGCCAGCAGCGAAACCCTGACAGGGTACACTGAAGCTTTCTTT. As protein: CASSETLTGYTEAFF. Filled out from reference TRBV7-9 and TRBJ1-1, the complete variable domain reads DTGVSQNPRHKITKRGQNVTFRCDPISEHNRLYWYRQTLGQGPEFLTYFQNEAQLEKSRLLSDRFSAERPKGSFSTLEIQRTEQGDSAMYLCASSETLTGYTEAFFGQGTRLTVV.

This chain uses TRBV5-1 with TRBJ2-1, with 8 bases fitting TRBD2. CDR1 and CDR2 from the germline V gene are SGHRS and YFSETQ. The V gene end was trimmed by 0 bases and the J gene end by 9 bases; junction bases not matched to a gene: 11. The CDR3 loop spans 16 amino acids. The CDR3 bases are TGCGCCAGCAGCTTGGACCCGACAGCGGGGGCCCGTGAGCAGTTCTTC. Residues: CASSLDPTAGAREQFF.

V usage is TRBV19 and J usage is TRBJ2-7; the match to TRBD2 covers 8 bases. Germline V gives CDR1 LNHDA, CDR2 SQIVND (reference sequence). V shed 9 bases, J shed 6 bases, and the junction held 7 bases outside the gene matches. This CDR3 has 12 residues. The CDR3 loop is CASPPTSAEQYF. As DNA, the CDR3 is TGTGCCAGCCCTCCGACTAGCGCCGAGCAGTACTTC.

This chain connects TRBV27 to TRBJ2-1; D unresolved. CDR1 is MNHEY and CDR2 is SMNVEV in the germline V gene (reference sequence). The CDR3 is made up of 13 amino acids. Trimming removed 2 bases from V and 11 bases from J, with 13 bases in between. The CDR3 DNA reads as TGTGCCAGCAGTTTAGGGGAAGGACGGAAGCAGTTCTTC. This gives the protein CASSLGEGRKQFF.

The V call is TRBV25-1, the J call TRBJ1-4; no definite D call. CDR1 and CDR2 (germline): MGHDK, SYGVNS. The CDR3 covers 13 residues. V dropped 2 bases and J dropped 6 bases, with 7 bases sitting between them. The CDR3 nucleotides are TGTGCCAGCAGTGAACCCGGGGATGAAAAACTGTTTTTT. Its translation is CASSEPGDEKLFF.

This chain uses TRBV29-1 with TRBJ2-3; 7 bases are a match to TRBD2. Germline V gene sequence: CDR1 SQVTM, CDR2 ANQGSEA. Trimming cost V 5 bases and J 0 bases; bases outside gene matches: 2. This CDR3 has 13 amino acids. For the CDR3, the DNA is TGCAGCGTTCCTAGCGGTAGCACAGATACGCAGTATTTT. Its protein product is CSVPSGSTDTQYF.

V usage is TRBV7-2 and J usage is TRBJ2-5; the match to TRBD1 covers 7 bases. V lost 4 bases to trimming and J lost 5 bases; unmatched junction nucleotides: 7. CDR1 and CDR2 (germline): SGHTA, FQGNSA. The CDR3 consists of 14 residues. In DNA, the CDR3 is TGTGCCAGCAGCTGGGACAGACAGTCGGAGACCCAGTACTTC. Amino acid sequence: CASSWDRQSETQYF.

This chain uses TRBV4-2 with TRBJ2-3; TRBD2 agrees at 10 bases. This CDR3 contains 16 residues. Germline CDR1 LGHNA, CDR2 YNFKEQ. Unmatched junction bases numbered 11, after V lost 6 bases and J lost 5 bases. In DNA form, the CDR3 reads TGTGCCAGCAGTCCCCTGCCTAGCGGGGGAAGAGATACGCAGTATTTT. Protein product: CASSPLPSGGRDTQYF.